What follows are 32 T cell receptor beta chains derived from one specimen sequenced in a study of control samples from healthy donors and cancer patients. TCRdb's copy holds only in-frame clones and misses some; the assay was immunoSEQ multiplex PCR. The sample has 95,000 to 130,000 clones; over 90% are singletons. Sequenced sample: blood. The receptor set was obtained from a man aged 25 to 40 in good health.

The V call is TRBV15, the J call TRBJ1-2, with D possibly matching TRBD1 (6 bases). The germline V gene encodes CDR1 LNHNV and CDR2 YYDKDF (reference sequence). V was trimmed by 5 bases and J by 5 bases, leaving 21 bases between them. CDR3 size: 16 residues. The CDR3 nucleotides read TGTGCCACCAGCCCATCCTCGGGGGGGGCGGGGTATGGCTACACCTTC. This codes for CATSPSSGGAGYGYTF.

The chain is built from TRBV2 and TRBJ2-3, with TRBD2 as a possible D gene (6 bases). CDR3 length: 15 residues. Deletions cut 6 bases from V and 8 bases from J, with 21 bases between. In germline, CDR1 is SNHLY, CDR2 FYNNEI. The CDR3 spells CASRLRAGGVITQYF. CDR3 bases: TGTGCCAGCAGGTTAAGGGCAGGCGGGGTTATTACGCAGTATTTT.

For the CDR3, the DNA is TGTGCCAGCAGTGAAGGAGGAGCCGTATCTAACTATGGCTACACCTTC. This sequence encodes CASSEGGAVSNYGYTF. This rearrangement joins TRBV6-1 to TRBJ1-2; unclear D gene. The V end was cut by 1 base, the J end by 0 bases, with 12 bases between. The germline V gene encodes CDR1 MNHNS and CDR2 SASEGT. CDR3 length equals 16 residues.

The rearrangement joins TRBV18 to TRBJ2-7, with 8 bases matching TRBD2. CDR3 length: 17 residues. Germline V lookup: CDR1 KGHSH, CDR2 LQKENI. The V gene end was trimmed by 5 bases and the J gene end by 2 bases; junction bases not matched to a gene: 14. The CDR3 sequence: CASSSLPSGGATYEQYF. The CDR3 bases are TGTGCCAGCTCATCCCTCCCAAGCGGGGGAGCTACCTACGAGCAGTACTTC.

The chain links TRBV11-2 to TRBJ2-7; 7 bases are shared with TRBD1. The junction had 9 bases not matched to a gene; V was cut back by 1 base and J by 6 bases. The germline gives CDR1 SGHAT, CDR2 FQNNGV. The CDR3 length is 15 residues. The CDR3 DNA is TGTGCCAGCAGCTTAGGAGCAGGGGGTAAGCGCGAGCAGTACTTC. It is translated as CASSLGAGGKREQYF. Filled out from reference TRBV11-2 and TRBJ2-7, the complete variable domain reads EAGVAQSPRYKIIEKRQSVAFWCNPISGHATLYWYQQILGQGPKLLIQFQNNGVVDDSQLPKDRFSAERLKGVDSTLKIQPAKLEDSAVYLCASSLGAGGKREQYFGPGTRLTVT.

The chain joins TRBV7-6 to TRBJ2-5; 8 bases fit TRBD2. This CDR3 has 16 amino acids. Germline loops: CDR1 SGHVS, CDR2 FNYEAQ. J lost 7 bases, V lost 5 bases, and 15 bases had no gene match. As DNA, the CDR3 is TGTGCCAGCAGCCTCGCAGCGGGGGCCGGGAGCGGGACCCAGTACTTC. Translation gives CASSLAAGAGSGTQYF.

This clone was detected once. V is TRBV5-6 and J is TRBJ2-7; 7 bases match TRBD1. Germline V gene data show CDR1 as SGHDT and CDR2 as YYEEEE. The CDR3 extends over 14 amino acids. Trimming at V came to 4 bases and at J to 0 bases, leaving 4 bases not matched to a gene. This chain's CDR3 is CASSGDSTSYEQYF. In DNA, the CDR3 is TGTGCCAGCAGCGGGGACAGCACCTCCTACGAGCAGTACTTC.

The chain recombines TRBV4-1 with TRBJ1-1; D not resolved. Deletions cut 4 bases from V and 10 bases from J, with 16 bases between. This CDR3 comprises 13 residues. CDR1 and CDR2 from the germline V gene are MGHRA and YSYEKL. The CDR3 sequence is CASSPPGGIGAFF. The CDR3, as DNA: TGCGCCAGCAGCCCCCCCGGAGGGATAGGAGCTTTCTTT.

This chain uses TRBV27 with TRBJ2-7; D unresolved. The germline V gene has CDR1 MNHEY and CDR2 SMNVEV (reference sequence). Trimming removed 7 bases at V and 6 bases at J, with 7 bases between. The CDR3 runs 10 residues. The CDR3 coding sequence is TGTGCCAGCACAGCGATCGAGCAGTACGTC. It translates to CASTAIEQYV.

The chain has TRBV30 and TRBJ1-5, with D unresolved. Per germline, CDR1 GTSNPN and CDR2 SVGIG (reference sequence). This CDR3 has 13 amino acids. V shed 3 bases and J shed 2 bases, with 8 bases lying between them. The CDR3 DNA follows: TGTGCCTGGAGCAAGGATGGCAATCAGCCCCAGCATTTT. This gives the protein CAWSKDGNQPQHF.

The chain combines TRBV6-5 with TRBJ2-7; 8 bases agree with TRBD1. The V and J ends lost 2 bases and 3 bases, in that order; junction bases with no gene match: 3. Germline V gives CDR1 MNHEY, CDR2 SVGAGI. The CDR3 has 14 amino acids. CDR3 residues: CASSYGGQVYEQYV. The CDR3 coding sequence is TGTGCCAGCAGTTACGGGGGACAGGTCTACGAGCAGTACGTC.

The rearrangement uses TRBV7-8 and TRBJ2-1; the D gene is possibly TRBD1 (6 bases). The V and J ends lost 3 bases and 9 bases respectively, with 12 bases between them. CDR1 is SGHVS and CDR2 is FQNEAQ in the germline V gene. The CDR3 is 13 amino acids. DNA of the CDR3: TGTGCCAGCAGCTTCTTGGGGGCCAGTGAGCAGTTCTTC. It codes for CASSFLGASEQFF.

This chain connects TRBV7-9 to TRBJ1-4; D not certain. Germline loops: CDR1 SEHNR, CDR2 FQNEAQ (reference sequence). Trimming pared 5 bases from V and 0 bases from J, leaving 10 bases between. The CDR3 covers 15 residues. The CDR3 reads CASSDSGATNEKLFF. CDR3 coding DNA: TGTGCCAGCAGCGACTCGGGTGCAACTAATGAAAAACTGTTTTTT.

The rearrangement links TRBV6-6 to TRBJ2-5; D is undetermined. This CDR3 is 14 amino acids long. Germline CDR1 is MNHNY and CDR2 is SVGAGI (reference sequence). Between the trimmed V and J ends, which lost 2 bases and 5 bases, there was a span of 12 bases. CDR3 loop: CASSYELKRETQYF. Here the CDR3 DNA reads TGTGCCAGCAGTTACGAACTCAAACGGGAGACCCAGTACTTC.

V is TRBV9 and J is TRBJ2-3, with 8 positions matching TRBD2. Per germline, CDR1 SGDLS and CDR2 YYNGEE. After removal of 0 bases from V and 6 bases from J, the junction contained 9 bases not matched to a gene. This CDR3 comprises 16 residues. CDR3 sequence reads: CASSVGAGDHRDTQYF. The CDR3 DNA follows: TGTGCCAGCAGCGTAGGAGCGGGGGACCACAGGGATACGCAGTATTTT.

In its sample, this clone was seen once. The J gene is TRBJ2-1, the V gene TRBV5-1; a possible D gene is TRBD2 (5 bases). Trimming pared 4 bases from V and 2 bases from J, leaving 16 bases between. Germline CDR1 is SGHRS and CDR2 is YFSETQ. The length of the CDR3 is 16 residues. The CDR3 region is CASSLGSISAYNEQFF. The CDR3 nucleotides are TGCGCCAGCAGCCTCGGGTCCATTAGCGCCTACAATGAGCAGTTCTTC. Together with reference TRBV5-1 and TRBJ2-1, the CDR3 gives the full variable domain: KAGVTQTPRYLIKTRGQQVTLSCSPISGHRSVSWYQQTPGQGLQFLFEYFSETQRNKGNFPGRFSGRQFSNSRSEMNVSTLELGDSALYLCASSLGSISAYNEQFFGPGTRLTVL.

The genes are TRBV7-9 and TRBJ2-7; tentatively, D is TRBD1 or TRBD2 (6 bases each). CDR1 and CDR2 (germline): SEHNR, FQNEAQ (reference sequence). The CDR3 sequence is 14 residues long. V lost 5 bases to trimming and J lost 5 bases, with 16 bases between them. CDR3: CASSRGGLKDEQYF. The CDR3 DNA is TGTGCCAGCAGCCGAGGGGGGTTAAAGGACGAGCAGTACTTC.

Here the CDR3 reads CASSDSRGETQYF. CDR3 in DNA: TGTGCCAGCAGTGATTCGAGGGGAGAGACCCAGTACTTC. This sequence joins TRBV6-1 and TRBJ2-5; D may be TRBD1 or TRBD2 (5 bases each). This CDR3 region has 13 residues. Trimming shortened V by 3 bases and J by 4 bases, and 9 bases separated the two germline ends. Germline values: CDR1 MNHNS, CDR2 SASEGT.

This chain connects TRBV10-2 to TRBJ2-3, with 7 positions matching TRBD1. Looked up from germline, CDR1 is WSHSY and CDR2 is SAAADI. The CDR3 length is 16 residues. Unmatched junction bases numbered 14, after V lost 8 bases and J lost 3 bases. Here the CDR3 reads CASLGKGAKDTDTQYF. CDR3 nucleotides: TGCGCCAGCCTTGGAAAGGGGGCTAAAGATACAGATACGCAGTATTTT.

Here the CDR3 reads CAVGMRGPYTGELFF. The CDR3 DNA sequence: TGTGCCGTAGGGATGCGGGGGCCATACACCGGGGAGCTGTTTTTT. The genes are TRBV6-5 and TRBJ2-2; a weak D match, TRBD2 (7 bases). Trimming left V 11 bases short and J 3 bases short, with 19 bases between. The CDR3 is made up of 15 amino acids. Germline V gives CDR1 MNHEY, CDR2 SVGAGI.

The chain is built from TRBV6-5 and TRBJ1-2; 8 bases align to TRBD1. The length of the CDR3 is 14 residues. Unmatched junction bases numbered 11, after V lost 6 bases and J lost 8 bases. CDR1 is MNHEY and CDR2 is SVGAGI in the germline V gene. CDR3 loop: CASRIGQGTGGYTF. The CDR3 nucleotides read TGTGCCAGCAGAATTGGACAGGGAACAGGAGGCTACACCTTC.

The chain has TRBV9 and TRBJ2-7; 7 bases agree with TRBD1. Per germline, CDR1 SGDLS and CDR2 YYNGEE. The CDR3 has 14 amino acids. V lost 4 bases, J lost 0 bases, and 4 bases stayed unmatched. CDR3 amino acids: CASSLGQVSYEQYF. DNA of the CDR3: TGTGCCAGCAGCCTTGGACAGGTCTCCTACGAGCAGTACTTC.

The chain links TRBV5-1 to TRBJ2-7; D is unresolved. The length of the CDR3 is 13 residues. Germline V gives CDR1 SGHRS, CDR2 YFSETQ. V was clipped by 5 bases and J by 3 bases, with 12 bases between them. The CDR3 spells CASSFQTFYEQYF. The CDR3 coding sequence is TGCGCCAGCAGTTTTCAGACATTCTACGAGCAGTACTTC.

V usage is TRBV19 and J usage is TRBJ1-6; TRBD1 is a possible D gene (5 bases). The CDR3 covers 15 residues. The ends were cut back, 2 bases at V and 5 bases at J, with 10 bases in the middle. Germline CDR1 LNHDA, CDR2 SQIVND (reference sequence). The CDR3 nucleotides are TGTGCCAGTAGTATATCGGGGGTGGATAATTCACCCCTCCACTTT. It yields the protein CASSISGVDNSPLHF.

The chain links TRBV5-5 to TRBJ1-1; 9 bases line up with TRBD1. Germline CDR1 SGHKS, CDR2 YYEKEE (reference sequence). CDR3 length equals 17 residues. Trimming removed 0 bases from V and 1 base from J; junction bases left unmatched: 7. Here the CDR3 DNA reads TGTGCCAGCAGCTTGGAGGACAGGGGATTTAGGAACACTGAAGCTTTCTTT. Amino acids: CASSLEDRGFRNTEAFF.

This chain joins TRBV27 and TRBJ1-6; D is possibly TRBD1 (5 bases). The germline V and J ends were trimmed by 7 bases and 5 bases, with 18 bases remaining between them. This CDR3 region has 16 residues. Germline CDR1 and CDR2: MNHEY and SMNVEV (reference sequence). The CDR3 is CASTWIRQLHNSPLHF. DNA of the CDR3: TGTGCCAGCACATGGATCAGACAGCTCCATAATTCACCCCTCCACTTT.

The chain carries TRBV25-1 and TRBJ2-5; D possibly corresponds to TRBD2 (6 bases). This CDR3 comprises 15 residues. Germline V gene sequence: CDR1 MGHDK, CDR2 SYGVNS. Trimming removed 2 bases from V and 4 bases from J, with 14 bases in between. For the CDR3, the DNA is TGTGCCAGCAGTGAAGTGGAGGGCGGAGGAGAGACCCAGTACTTC. Amino acid sequence: CASSEVEGGGETQYF.

The rearrangement joins TRBV24-1 to TRBJ2-1; perhaps TRBD2 as D (6 bases). This CDR3 comprises 17 residues. Between the trimmed V and J ends, which lost 5 bases and 9 bases, there was a span of 25 bases. Germline CDR1 and CDR2: KGHDR and SFDVKD. Here the CDR3 DNA reads TGTGCCACCAGTGGTCACGGTGAGGGTTGGCGGGGACTTGAGCAGTTCTTC. Encoded protein: CATSGHGEGWRGLEQFF.

This sequence joins TRBV2 and TRBJ1-4, with unresolved D. Germline lookup yields CDR1 SNHLY and CDR2 FYNNEI. V was trimmed by 7 bases and J by 5 bases, leaving 14 bases between them. The CDR3 has 14 residues. The CDR3 nucleotides read TGTGCCAGCAATAGGAGAAAACAGAATGAAAAACTGTTTTTT. Protein sequence: CASNRRKQNEKLFF.

The V call is TRBV28, the J call TRBJ1-2; 8 bases fit TRBD1. CDR1 is MDHEN and CDR2 is SYDVKM in the germline V gene. The CDR3 is made up of 15 amino acids. The J segment lost 2 bases and the V segment lost 5 bases, leaving 7 bases of the junction unmatched. The CDR3 bases are TGTGCCAGCAGTCATGGGACAGGCCTCAACTATGGCTACACCTTC. Translated, it gives CASSHGTGLNYGYTF.

V and J are TRBV19 and TRBJ1-1; D is uncertain. In germline, CDR1 is LNHDA, CDR2 SQIVND (reference sequence). Trimming shortened V by 3 bases and J by 5 bases, and 10 bases separated the two germline ends. This CDR3 has 13 amino acids. The CDR3 loop reads CASSINFGTEAFF. The DNA for the CDR3 is TGTGCCAGTAGTATTAACTTCGGGACTGAAGCTTTCTTT. Together with reference TRBV19 and TRBJ1-1, the CDR3 gives the full variable domain: DGGITQSPKYLFRKEGQNVTLSCEQNLNHDAMYWYRQDPGQGLRLIYYSQIVNDFQKGDIAEGYSVSREKKESFPLTVTSAQKNPTAFYLCASSINFGTEAFFGQGTRLTVV.

The rearrangement joins TRBV29-1 to TRBJ1-1, with D unresolved. The CDR3 runs 12 residues. Deletions cut 3 bases from V and 4 bases from J, with 9 bases between. Germline CDR1 is SQVTM and CDR2 is ANQGSEA. The CDR3 DNA is TGCAGCGTTGACCCGGAATTCACTGAAGCTTTCTTT. Protein: CSVDPEFTEAFF.